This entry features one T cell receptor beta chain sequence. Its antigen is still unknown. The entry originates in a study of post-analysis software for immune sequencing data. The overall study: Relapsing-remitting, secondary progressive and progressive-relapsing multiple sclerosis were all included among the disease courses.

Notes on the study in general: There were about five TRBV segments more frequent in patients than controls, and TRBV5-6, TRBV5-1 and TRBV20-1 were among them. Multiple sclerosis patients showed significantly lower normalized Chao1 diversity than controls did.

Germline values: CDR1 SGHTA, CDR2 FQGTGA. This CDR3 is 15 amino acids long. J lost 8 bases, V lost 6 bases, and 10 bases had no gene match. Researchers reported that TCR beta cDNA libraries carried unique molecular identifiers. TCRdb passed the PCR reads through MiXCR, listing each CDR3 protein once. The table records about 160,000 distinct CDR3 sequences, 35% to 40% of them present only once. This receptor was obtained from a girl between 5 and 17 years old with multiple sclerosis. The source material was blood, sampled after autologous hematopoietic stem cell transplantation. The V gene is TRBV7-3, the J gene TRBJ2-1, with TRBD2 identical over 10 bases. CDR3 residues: CASSLAGGPKDEQFF. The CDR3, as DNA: TGTGCCAGCAGTTTAGCGGGGGGCCCAAAAGATGAGCAGTTCTTC.